This TCR beta chain was identified in a study of blood T cell repertoires in COVID-19. Study background: Samples came from the United States, Italy and Spain, spanning acute and convalescent COVID-19.

Per the original data handling: Amplification of reference gene primers provided the estimated nucleated cell counts. The table came from immunoSEQ multiplex PCR; TCRdb's copy has only in-frame clones and leaves some out. That table gives V, J and clone size, and the DNA gave D and trimming. The table includes more than 250,000 clones, 70% to 90% detected once. CDR1 and CDR2 (germline): SGHNT, YYREEE (reference sequence). V was trimmed by 0 bases and J by 1 base, leaving 7 bases between them. CDR3 length: 14 amino acids. The study drew participants aged about 18 to 95 years from about two dozen US areas. Participants had their cohort set by participant-reported clinical history.

The rearrangement joins TRBV5-4 to TRBJ1-2; D gene unclear. Sample: PBMCs or T cells enriched from blood (not recorded which). The origin of this receptor is a woman in her 30s who had recovered from COVID-19. The CDR3 sequence: CASSLGSSNYGYTF. For the CDR3, the DNA is TGTGCCAGCAGCTTGGGGTCCAGTAACTATGGCTACACCTTC. The variable domain in full, completed from reference TRBV5-4 and TRBJ1-2, reads ETGVTQSPTHLIKTRGQQVTLRCSSQSGHNTVSWYQQALGQGPQFIFQYYREEENGRGNFPPRFSGLQFPNYSSELNVNALELDDSALYLCASSLGSSNYGYTFGSGTRLTVV.